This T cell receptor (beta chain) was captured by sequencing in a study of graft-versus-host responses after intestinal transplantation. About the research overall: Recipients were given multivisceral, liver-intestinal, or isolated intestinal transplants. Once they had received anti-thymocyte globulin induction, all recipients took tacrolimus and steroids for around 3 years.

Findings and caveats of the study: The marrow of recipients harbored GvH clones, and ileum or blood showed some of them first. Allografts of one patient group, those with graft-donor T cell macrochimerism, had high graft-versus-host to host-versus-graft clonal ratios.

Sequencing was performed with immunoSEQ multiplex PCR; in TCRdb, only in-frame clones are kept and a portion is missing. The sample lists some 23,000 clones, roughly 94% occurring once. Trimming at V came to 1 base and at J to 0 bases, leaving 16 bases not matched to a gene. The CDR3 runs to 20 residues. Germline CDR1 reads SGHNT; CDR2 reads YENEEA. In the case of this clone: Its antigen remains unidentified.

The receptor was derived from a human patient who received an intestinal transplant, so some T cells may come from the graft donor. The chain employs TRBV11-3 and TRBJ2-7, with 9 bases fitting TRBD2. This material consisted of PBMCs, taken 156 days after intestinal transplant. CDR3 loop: CASSLGGLAGTWVLSYEQYF. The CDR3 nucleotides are TGTGCCAGCAGCTTAGGGGGTCTAGCGGGGACGTGGGTTCTCTCCTACGAGCAGTACTTC.